This passage covers 14 T cell receptor beta chains from one sample sequenced in a study of blood T cell repertoires in COVID-19. Sequenced by immunoSEQ multiplex PCR; TCRdb stores in-frame clones only, minus some. The sample has roughly 72,000 clones, around 90% seen once. Sequenced sample: peripheral blood. The receptor source for this set is a human donor in a cohort sampled during active COVID-19.

The rearrangement links TRBV11-2 to TRBJ2-3; D is possibly TRBD1 (6 bases). The CDR3 covers 17 residues. V was trimmed by 5 bases and J by 2 bases, leaving 20 bases between them. The germline gives CDR1 SGHAT, CDR2 FQNNGV. CDR3 DNA: TGTGCCAGCAGCCGAATCCCGACAGGCTCTATCACAGATACGCAGTATTTT. Protein sequence: CASSRIPTGSITDTQYF.

This chain uses TRBV7-9 with TRBJ2-3, with 15 bases lining up with TRBD2. V dropped 3 bases and J dropped 4; count of bases not matched to a gene: 5. Per the germline V gene, CDR1 is SEHNR and CDR2 is FQNEAQ (reference sequence). This CDR3 spans 17 amino acids. CDR3 protein: CASSLRGLAGGPDTQYF. As DNA, the CDR3 is TGTGCCAGCAGCTTGAGGGGACTAGCGGGGGGTCCAGATACGCAGTATTTT.

The V call is TRBV4-1, the J call TRBJ1-4; D may be TRBD1 (5 bases). There are 15 residues in the CDR3. The ends were cut back, 4 bases at V and 3 bases at J, with 12 bases in the middle. Per the germline V gene, CDR1 is MGHRA and CDR2 is YSYEKL. The CDR3 reads CASSLSSRANEKLFF. The CDR3 nucleotides are TGCGCCAGCAGCCTCTCATCCAGGGCTAATGAAAAACTGTTTTTT.

This rearrangement joins TRBV6-5 to TRBJ2-7; no reliable D call. This CDR3 is built from 12 residues. Germline V gives CDR1 MNHEY, CDR2 SVGAGI. V dropped 7 bases and J dropped 1 base, with 8 bases sitting between them. This CDR3 reads CASTRGSYEQYF. The CDR3 bases are TGTGCCAGCACGCGAGGATCCTACGAGCAGTACTTC.

This sequence joins TRBV12-5 and TRBJ1-2; 7 bases line up with TRBD1. The CDR3 consists of 14 residues. V shed 5 bases and J 3 bases; nucleotides not matched to a gene: 6. CDR1 is LGHNT, CDR2 FRNRAP, per germline. CDR3 bases: TGTGCTAGTGGTCTCCCGGACAGGTACTATGGCTACACCTTC. Translated: CASGLPDRYYGYTF.

The rearrangement uses TRBV4-2 and TRBJ2-3; D is unresolved. Trimming removed 0 bases at V and 6 bases at J, with 16 bases between. This CDR3 spans 16 amino acids. Per the germline V gene, CDR1 is LGHNA and CDR2 is YNFKEQ. DNA of the CDR3: TGTGCCAGCAGCCAAGACCGAGCTTTCGGTAGCGATACGCAGTATTTT. Residues: CASSQDRAFGSDTQYF.

This chain connects TRBV9 to TRBJ2-7; D unresolved. Germline lookup yields CDR1 SGDLS and CDR2 YYNGEE. V shed 3 bases and J shed 3 bases, with 10 bases lying between them. This CDR3 contains 13 residues. The CDR3 DNA follows: TGTGCCAGCAGCGCAACTCTAGGCTACGAGCAGTACTTC. This sequence encodes CASSATLGYEQYF.

This clone has only one observation. The chain links TRBV2 to TRBJ2-5, with D unclear. The CDR3 is 14 amino acids. Trimming shortened V by 6 bases and J by 8 bases, and 19 bases separated the two germline ends. Looked up from germline, CDR1 is SNHLY and CDR2 is FYNNEI. CDR3 sequence reads: CASSNSPGLGTQYF. The CDR3 bases are TGTGCCAGCAGCAACAGTCCTGGCCTGGGTACCCAGTACTTC.

CDR3 sequence reads: CASSPTPGSGNTIYF. The CDR3 region has the DNA TGTGCCAGCAGCCCGACCCCGGGCTCTGGAAACACCATATATTTT. J is TRBJ1-3 and V is TRBV9, with D unresolved. The germline V gene encodes CDR1 SGDLS and CDR2 YYNGEE. The CDR3 is 15 amino acids. Trimming stripped 4 bases from V and 0 bases from J, with 11 bases between.

The chain couples TRBV7-2 to TRBJ2-1, with 7 nucleotides matching TRBD1. This CDR3 region has 14 residues. In germline, CDR1 is SGHTA, CDR2 FQGNSA. The ends lost 5 bases at V and 9 bases at J; junction bases unmatched: 10. CDR3 nucleotide sequence: TGTGCCAGCAGCCGGGACAGTCTCGCGGGTGAGCAGTTCTTC. Translating gives CASSRDSLAGEQFF.

The rearrangement joins TRBV18 to TRBJ2-5; D is unclear. V was cut by 2 bases and J by 5 bases, with 15 bases left in between. The CDR3 loop spans 15 amino acids. The germline V gene has CDR1 KGHSH and CDR2 LQKENI. DNA of the CDR3: TGTGCCAGCTCACCAAAAACAGACGCCTGGGAGACCCAGTACTTC. Protein product: CASSPKTDAWETQYF.

In this sample, this clone turned up many times. The V and J genes are TRBV6-1 and TRBJ2-5; the match to TRBD2 covers 7 bases. V was clipped by 1 base and J by 5 bases; unmatched bases: 19. The CDR3 spans 19 residues. Germline CDR1 is MNHNS and CDR2 is SASEGT. Here the CDR3 reads CASSEGPPGEREPVETQYF. CDR3 nucleotide sequence: TGTGCCAGCAGTGAAGGGCCCCCAGGAGAGCGGGAACCTGTTGAGACCCAGTACTTC.

The chain joins TRBV5-1 to TRBJ2-1; 10 bases agree with TRBD2. CDR1 and CDR2 from the germline V gene are SGHRS and YFSETQ. This CDR3 is 17 amino acids long. V was pared by 0 bases and J by 8 bases, with 11 bases of the junction left unmatched. CDR3 nucleotides: TGCGCCAGCAGCTTGGAGGTCAATAGCGGGGGGTTGTATGAGCAGTTCTTC. Translating it yields CASSLEVNSGGLYEQFF.

J is TRBJ2-5 and V is TRBV4-3; 7 positions agree with TRBD1. CDR1 and CDR2 (germline): LGHNA, YSLEER. V shed 4 bases, J shed 4 bases, and the junction held 3 bases outside the gene matches. The CDR3 contains 13 residues. As DNA, the CDR3 is TGCGCCAGCAGCCGAGGACAGGTAGAGACCCAGTACTTC. Residues: CASSRGQVETQYF.